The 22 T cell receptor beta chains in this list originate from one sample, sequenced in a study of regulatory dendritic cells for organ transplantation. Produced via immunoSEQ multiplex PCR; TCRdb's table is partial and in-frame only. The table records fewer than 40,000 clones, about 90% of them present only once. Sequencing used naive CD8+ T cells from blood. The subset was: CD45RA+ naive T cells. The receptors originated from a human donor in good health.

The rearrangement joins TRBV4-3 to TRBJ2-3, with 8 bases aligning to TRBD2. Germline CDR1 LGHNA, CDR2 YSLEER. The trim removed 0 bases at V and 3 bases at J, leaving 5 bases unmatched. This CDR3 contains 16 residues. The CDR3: CASSQDSGGPTDTQYF. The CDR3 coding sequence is TGCGCCAGCAGCCAAGATTCGGGAGGGCCGACAGATACGCAGTATTTT.

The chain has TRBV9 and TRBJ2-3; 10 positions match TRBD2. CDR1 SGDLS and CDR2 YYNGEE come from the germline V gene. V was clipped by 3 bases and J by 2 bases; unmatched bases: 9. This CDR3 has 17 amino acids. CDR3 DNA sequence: TGTGCCAGCAGCGCCCCCCAAGCGGGAGGGCCCACAGATACGCAGTATTTT. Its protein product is CASSAPQAGGPTDTQYF.

The CDR3 DNA reads TGTGCCAGCTGGGGGGGGAGCTCTGGCTACACCTTC. This translates into CASWGGSSGYTF. The V gene is TRBV2, the J gene TRBJ1-2; D may be TRBD1 (5 bases). With 8 bases removed from V and 7 bases from J, the gap between germline ends came to 14 bases. CDR1 and CDR2 (germline): SNHLY, FYNNEI. The CDR3 contains 12 residues.

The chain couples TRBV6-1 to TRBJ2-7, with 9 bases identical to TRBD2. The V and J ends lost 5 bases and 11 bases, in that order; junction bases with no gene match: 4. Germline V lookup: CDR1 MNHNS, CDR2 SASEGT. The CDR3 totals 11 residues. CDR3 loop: CASSYGTSKYF. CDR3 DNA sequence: TGTGCCAGCAGTTACGGGACTAGCAAGTACTTC.

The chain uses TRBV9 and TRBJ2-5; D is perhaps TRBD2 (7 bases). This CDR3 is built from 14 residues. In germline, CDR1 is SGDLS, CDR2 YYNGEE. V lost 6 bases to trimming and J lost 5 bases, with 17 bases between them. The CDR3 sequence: CASTPEGGFETQYF. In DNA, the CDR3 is TGTGCCAGCACCCCAGAGGGGGGGTTCGAGACCCAGTACTTC.

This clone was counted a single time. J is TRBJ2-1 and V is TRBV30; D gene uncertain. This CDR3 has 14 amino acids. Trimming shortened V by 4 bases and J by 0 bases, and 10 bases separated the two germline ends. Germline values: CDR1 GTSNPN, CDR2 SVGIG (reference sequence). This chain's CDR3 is CAWTEQSSYNEQFF. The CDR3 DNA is TGTGCCTGGACAGAGCAGAGCTCCTACAATGAGCAGTTCTTC.

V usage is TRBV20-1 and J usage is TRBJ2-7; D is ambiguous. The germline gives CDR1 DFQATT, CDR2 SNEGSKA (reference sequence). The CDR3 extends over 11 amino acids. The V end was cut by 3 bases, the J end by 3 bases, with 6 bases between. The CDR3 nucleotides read TGCAGTGCTAGGGTCGGCTACGAGCAGTACTTC. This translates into CSARVGYEQYF.

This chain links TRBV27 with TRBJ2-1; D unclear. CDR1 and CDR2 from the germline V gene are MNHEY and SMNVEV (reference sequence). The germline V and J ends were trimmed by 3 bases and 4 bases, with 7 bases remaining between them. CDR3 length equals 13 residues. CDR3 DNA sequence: TGTGCCAGCAGTTTTGCCAGTTACAATGAGCAGTTCTTC. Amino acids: CASSFASYNEQFF.

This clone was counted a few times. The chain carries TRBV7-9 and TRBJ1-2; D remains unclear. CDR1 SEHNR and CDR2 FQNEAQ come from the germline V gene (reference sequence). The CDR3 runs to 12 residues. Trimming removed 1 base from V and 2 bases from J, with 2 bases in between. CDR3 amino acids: CASSLENYGYTF. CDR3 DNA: TGTGCCAGCAGCTTAGAGAACTATGGCTACACCTTC.

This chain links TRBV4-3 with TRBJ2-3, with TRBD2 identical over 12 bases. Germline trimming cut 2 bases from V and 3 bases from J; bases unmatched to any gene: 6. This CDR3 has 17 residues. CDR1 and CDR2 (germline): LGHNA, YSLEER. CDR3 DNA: TGCGCCAGCAGCCAACTCCCGACTAGCGGGGGAACAGATACGCAGTATTTT. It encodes CASSQLPTSGGTDTQYF.

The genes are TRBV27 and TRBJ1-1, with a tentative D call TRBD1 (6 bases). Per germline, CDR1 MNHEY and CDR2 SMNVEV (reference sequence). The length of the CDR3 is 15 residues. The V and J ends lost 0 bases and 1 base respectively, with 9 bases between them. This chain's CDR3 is CASSLSPGANTEAFF. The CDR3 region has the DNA TGTGCCAGCAGTTTATCCCCGGGGGCGAACACTGAAGCTTTCTTT.

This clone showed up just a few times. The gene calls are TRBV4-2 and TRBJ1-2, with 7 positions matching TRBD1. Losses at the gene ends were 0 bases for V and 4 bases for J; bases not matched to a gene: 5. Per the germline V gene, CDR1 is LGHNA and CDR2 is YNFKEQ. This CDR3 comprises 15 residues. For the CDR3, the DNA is TGTGCCAGCAGCCAAGAAGACAGGGCAGGCTATGGCTACACCTTC. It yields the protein CASSQEDRAGYGYTF.

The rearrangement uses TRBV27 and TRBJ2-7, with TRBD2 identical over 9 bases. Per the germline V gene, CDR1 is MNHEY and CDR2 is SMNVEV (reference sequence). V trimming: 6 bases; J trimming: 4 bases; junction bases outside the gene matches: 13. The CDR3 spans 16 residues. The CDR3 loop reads CASSPGLAGSRYEQYF. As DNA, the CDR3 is TGTGCCAGCAGCCCAGGGCTAGCGGGATCTCGTTACGAGCAGTACTTC.

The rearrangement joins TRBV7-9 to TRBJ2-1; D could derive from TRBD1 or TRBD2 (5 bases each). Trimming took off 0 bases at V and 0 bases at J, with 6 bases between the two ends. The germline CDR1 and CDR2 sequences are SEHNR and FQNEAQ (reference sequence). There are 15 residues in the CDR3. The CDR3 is CASSLAGTSYNEQFF. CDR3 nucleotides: TGTGCCAGCAGCTTAGCGGGGACCTCCTACAATGAGCAGTTCTTC.

CDR3 protein: CASSPTAGVTQYF. In DNA, the CDR3 is TGTGCCAGCAGCCCGACCGCGGGCGTGACCCAGTACTTC. The V call is TRBV4-2, the J call TRBJ2-5; possibly TRBD2 for D (5 bases). Germline V gene sequence: CDR1 LGHNA, CDR2 YNFKEQ. The CDR3 is 13 residues long. The ends were cut back, 4 bases at V and 7 bases at J, with 13 bases in the middle.

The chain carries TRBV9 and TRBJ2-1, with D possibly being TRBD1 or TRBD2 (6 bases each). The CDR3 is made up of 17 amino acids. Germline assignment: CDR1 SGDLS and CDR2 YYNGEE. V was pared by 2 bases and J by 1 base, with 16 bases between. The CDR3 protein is CASSVSGQGPSYNEQFF. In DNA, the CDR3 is TGTGCCAGCAGCGTGAGCGGGCAGGGGCCTTCCTACAATGAGCAGTTCTTC.

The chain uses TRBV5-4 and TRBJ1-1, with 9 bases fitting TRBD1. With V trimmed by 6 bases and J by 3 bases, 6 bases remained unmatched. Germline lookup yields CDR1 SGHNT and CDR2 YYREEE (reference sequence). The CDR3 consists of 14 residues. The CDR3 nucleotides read TGTGCCAGCATGATACAGGGGGCGGACACTGAAGCTTTCTTT. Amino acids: CASMIQGADTEAFF. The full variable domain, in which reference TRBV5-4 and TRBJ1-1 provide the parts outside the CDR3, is ETGVTQSPTHLIKTRGQQVTLRCSSQSGHNTVSWYQQALGQGPQFIFQYYREEENGRGNFPPRFSGLQFPNYSSELNVNALELDDSALYLCASMIQGADTEAFFGQGTRLTVV.

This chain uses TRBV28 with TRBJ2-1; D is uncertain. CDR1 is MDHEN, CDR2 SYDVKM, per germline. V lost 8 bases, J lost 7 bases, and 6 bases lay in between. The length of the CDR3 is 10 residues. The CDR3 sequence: CASAMNEQFF. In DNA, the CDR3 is TGTGCCAGCGCTATGAATGAGCAGTTCTTC. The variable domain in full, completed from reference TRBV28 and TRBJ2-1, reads DVKVTQSSRYLVKRTGEKVFLECVQDMDHENMFWYRQDPGLGLRLIYFSYDVKMKEKGDIPEGYSVSREKKERFSLILESASTNQTSMYLCASAMNEQFFGPGTRLTVL.

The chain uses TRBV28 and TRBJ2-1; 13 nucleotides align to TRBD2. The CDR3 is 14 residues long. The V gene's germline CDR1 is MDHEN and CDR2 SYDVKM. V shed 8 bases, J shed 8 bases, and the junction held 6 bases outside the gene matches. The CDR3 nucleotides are TGTGCCAGCCTACTAGCGGGAGGGCCGCATGAGCAGTTCTTC. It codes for CASLLAGGPHEQFF.

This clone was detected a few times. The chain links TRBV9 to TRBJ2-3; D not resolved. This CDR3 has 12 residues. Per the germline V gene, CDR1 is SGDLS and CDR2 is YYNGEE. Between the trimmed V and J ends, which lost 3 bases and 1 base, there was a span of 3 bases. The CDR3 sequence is CASSGGTDTQYF. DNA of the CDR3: TGTGCCAGCAGCGGAGGCACAGATACGCAGTATTTT.

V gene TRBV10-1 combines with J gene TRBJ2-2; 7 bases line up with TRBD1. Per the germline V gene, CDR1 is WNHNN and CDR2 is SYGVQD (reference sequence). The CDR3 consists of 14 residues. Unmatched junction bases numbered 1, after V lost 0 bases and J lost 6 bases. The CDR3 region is CASSESGGSGELFF. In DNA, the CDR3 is TGCGCCAGCAGTGAGTCAGGGGGCTCCGGGGAGCTGTTTTTT.

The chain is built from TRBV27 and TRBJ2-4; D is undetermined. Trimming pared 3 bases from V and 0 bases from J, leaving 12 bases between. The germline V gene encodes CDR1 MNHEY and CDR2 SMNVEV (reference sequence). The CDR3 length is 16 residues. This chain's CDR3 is CASSFVGEIAKNIQYF. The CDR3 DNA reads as TGTGCCAGCAGTTTTGTCGGCGAAATAGCCAAAAACATTCAGTACTTC.